The sequence of this TCR beta chain was determined in a study of T-cell memory formation after mild COVID-19. Study-wide background: For the most part, TCR clusters were specific to one donor.

The study, taken as a whole, reports: Among contracting clones, CD4+ were mainly CM/EM and CD8+ enriched in EMRA. The finding that pre-infection memory included some responding clones suggested that cross-reactive memory joined.

With constant-segment primers, 5'RACE yielded cDNA libraries of TCR alpha and TCR beta that carried sample barcodes and UMIs. TCRdb reanalysed the 5' RACE reads using MiXCR and keeps one entry per CDR3 protein. Found here are some 150,000 distinct CDR3 sequences, over 15% of them singletons; the top ten hold about 2.3%. Germline V gene sequence: CDR1 SGHTA, CDR2 FQGTGA. The CDR3 loop spans 16 amino acids. Trimming removed 5 bases from V and 4 bases from J; junction bases left unmatched: 8. This clonotype came up a few times. What it binds is unknown. The chain combines TRBV7-3 with TRBJ2-5, with 12 positions matching TRBD2. This receptor was obtained from an adult woman who had mild COVID-19 (a few samples of this study predate the infection). Cell type and time point are not known. The specimen sequenced was PBMCs or a T cell subset sorted from them (not recorded which). The CDR3 sequence is CASSPLGLAGRETQYF. CDR3 coding DNA: TGTGCCAGCAGCCCCCTCGGACTAGCGGGGAGAGAGACCCAGTACTTC.